The next 8 T cell receptor beta chains were all read from a single sample in a study of radiation and T cells in renal cell carcinoma. Time point defined: blood 4 weeks post-SBRT, at nephrectomy. Treatment specified: 15 Gy SBRT to primary tumor, nephrectomy 4 weeks later. This table comes from immunoSEQ multiplex PCR, and its TCRdb copy is limited to in-frame clones, with some not included. The table includes around 170,000 clones, around 90% detected once. The sample was blood, taken from a patient whose treatment included radiotherapy and nephrectomy. The source of these receptors is a woman aged 50 to 65 with renal cell carcinoma.

The chain joins TRBV11-2 to TRBJ1-5; D perhaps matches TRBD1 (5 bases). V dropped 4 bases and J dropped 7 bases, with 11 bases sitting between them. This CDR3 is 13 amino acids long. Germline V lookup: CDR1 SGHAT, CDR2 FQNNGV. The DNA for the CDR3 is TGTGCCAGCAGCTACCCAGGGTTACAGCCCCAGCATTTT. It codes for CASSYPGLQPQHF.

The V and J genes are TRBV6-1 and TRBJ1-2; TRBD1 matches at 8 bases. The CDR3 contains 16 residues. J was trimmed by 3 bases and V by 1 base; bases with no gene match: 7. Per germline, CDR1 MNHNS and CDR2 SASEGT. CDR3 bases: TGTGCCAGCAGTGAAGGTGGCAGGGGGCTTTACTATGGCTACACCTTC. Residues: CASSEGGRGLYYGYTF.

This clone has only one observation. The chain has TRBV7-2 and TRBJ2-7, with D perhaps TRBD2 (7 bases). Germline V gives CDR1 SGHTA, CDR2 FQGNSA. Trimming removed 3 bases at V and 6 bases at J, with 24 bases between. The CDR3 is made up of 17 amino acids. The CDR3 here is CASSLRGVSPGGGEQYF. CDR3 sequence (DNA): TGTGCCAGCAGCTTGCGAGGAGTTTCCCCGGGGGGCGGCGAGCAGTACTTC. Full variable domain (outside the CDR3, taken from reference TRBV7-2 and TRBJ2-7): GAGVSQSPSNKVTEKGKDVELRCDPISGHTALYWYRQSLGQGLEFLIYFQGNSAPDKSGLPSDRFSAERTGGSVSTLTIQRTQQEDSAVYLCASSLRGVSPGGGEQYFGPGTRLTVT.

This chain joins TRBV19 and TRBJ2-4; D possibly corresponds to TRBD1 (5 bases). Looked up from germline, CDR1 is LNHDA and CDR2 is SQIVND (reference sequence). Trimming shortened V by 5 bases and J by 7 bases, and 18 bases separated the two germline ends. CDR3 length equals 15 residues. CDR3 loop: CASSPQGIGNNIQYF. CDR3 in DNA: TGTGCCAGTAGTCCGCAGGGTATAGGGAATAACATTCAGTACTTC.

Notes on this clone: This same CDR3 is encoded by further DNA sequences in the sample. The J gene is TRBJ1-2, the V gene TRBV4-1, with TRBD1 as a possible D gene (5 bases). Per germline, CDR1 MGHRA and CDR2 YSYEKL. Between the trimmed V and J ends, which lost 5 bases and 2 bases, there was a span of 18 bases. This CDR3 contains 16 residues. The CDR3 reads CASSTFLGVSNYGYTF. CDR3 nucleotide sequence: TGCGCCAGCAGCACCTTCCTGGGGGTTTCCAACTATGGCTACACCTTC.

This rearrangement joins TRBV7-9 to TRBJ2-6; D is unclear. From germline, CDR1 is SEHNR and CDR2 FQNEAQ (reference sequence). The length of the CDR3 is 13 residues. The V end lost 5 bases, the J end lost 1 base, and 3 bases lay between the germline ends. The CDR3 DNA sequence: TGTGCCAGCAGCAGTTCTGGGGCCAACGTCCTGACTTTC. Residues: CASSSSGANVLTF.

The chain recombines TRBV5-4 with TRBJ1-1, with no clear D. The CDR3 runs to 11 residues. Trimming shortened V by 7 bases and J by 1 base, and 5 bases separated the two germline ends. Germline CDR1 is SGHNT and CDR2 is YYREEE (reference sequence). CDR3 bases: TGTGCCAGCCGGGCGAACACTGAAGCTTTCTTT. Its translation is CASRANTEAFF.

The table lists this clone with a few counts. The V gene is TRBV5-1, the J gene TRBJ1-2; TRBD1 agrees at 10 bases. V was clipped by 0 bases and J by 4 bases; unmatched bases: 0. Germline V gene sequence: CDR1 SGHRS, CDR2 YFSETQ. There are 14 residues in the CDR3. CDR3 coding DNA: TGCGCCAGCAGCTTGGGACAGGGGGCCTATGGCTACACCTTC. Its translation: CASSLGQGAYGYTF.